The 5 T cell receptor beta chains below all came from one sample that was sequenced in a study of cytomegalovirus exposure and HLA in healthy donors. Primers for the PCR totalled 60 Vbeta and 13 Jbeta. The assay was immunoSEQ multiplex PCR, and TCRdb's table has in-frame clones only and misses some. Here the sample spans 150,000 to 200,000 clones, around two thirds being singletons. The sample taken for sequencing was PBMCs. These receptor sequences come from a man between 40 and 49 years old in good health and CMV-seronegative.

The chain uses TRBV27 and TRBJ2-7, with unresolved D. The CDR3 length is 15 residues. Trimming took 5 bases from V and 3 from J, leaving 17 bases between them. Germline lookup yields CDR1 MNHEY and CDR2 SMNVEV (reference sequence). Here the CDR3 reads CASSPSATELYEQYF. CDR3 bases: TGTGCCAGCAGTCCATCCGCCACAGAACTCTACGAGCAGTACTTC.

The chain has TRBV5-1 and TRBJ1-2, with 8 bases lining up with TRBD1. This CDR3 has 15 amino acids. CDR1 and CDR2 from the germline V gene are SGHRS and YFSETQ. After removal of 0 bases from V and 8 bases from J, the junction contained 9 bases not matched to a gene. CDR3 region: CASSLVQGATGGYTF. The CDR3 DNA is TGCGCCAGCAGCTTGGTTCAGGGGGCGACGGGGGGCTACACCTTC.

The chain uses TRBV27 and TRBJ1-6; D might be TRBD1 (6 bases). This CDR3 spans 14 amino acids. Germline loops: CDR1 MNHEY, CDR2 SMNVEV (reference sequence). V was clipped by 2 bases and J by 4 bases, with 6 bases between them. Here the CDR3 reads CASSLRGYNSPLHF. The CDR3 coding sequence is TGTGCCAGCAGTTTAAGGGGGTATAATTCACCCCTCCACTTT.

This clone occurred a few times. The chain uses TRBV6-1 and TRBJ1-1, with 8 bases aligning to TRBD1. The CDR3 has 12 amino acids. V gave up 6 bases and J gave up 5 bases; unmatched junction bases: 2. The germline CDR1 and CDR2 sequences are MNHNS and SASEGT. The CDR3 sequence is CASSRGHTEAFF. The CDR3, as DNA: TGTGCCAGCAGCAGGGGGCATACTGAAGCTTTCTTT.

The chain uses TRBV19 and TRBJ1-1; D remains unclear. Germline CDR1 LNHDA, CDR2 SQIVND (reference sequence). The CDR3 extends over 11 amino acids. The ends were cut back, 3 bases at V and 11 bases at J, with 10 bases in the middle. The CDR3: CASSMELDAFF. The CDR3 DNA is TGTGCCAGTAGTATGGAGTTAGACGCTTTCTTT.